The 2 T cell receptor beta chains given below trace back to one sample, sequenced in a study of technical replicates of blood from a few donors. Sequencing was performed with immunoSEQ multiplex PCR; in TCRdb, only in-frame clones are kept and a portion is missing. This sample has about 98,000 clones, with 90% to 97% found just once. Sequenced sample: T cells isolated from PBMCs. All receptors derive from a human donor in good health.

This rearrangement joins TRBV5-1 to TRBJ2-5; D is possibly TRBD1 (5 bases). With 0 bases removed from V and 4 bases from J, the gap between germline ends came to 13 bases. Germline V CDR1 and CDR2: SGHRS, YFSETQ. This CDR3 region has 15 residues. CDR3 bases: TGCGCCAGCAGCTTGGATCAGGGTTGGGGAGAGACCCAGTACTTC. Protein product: CASSLDQGWGETQYF.

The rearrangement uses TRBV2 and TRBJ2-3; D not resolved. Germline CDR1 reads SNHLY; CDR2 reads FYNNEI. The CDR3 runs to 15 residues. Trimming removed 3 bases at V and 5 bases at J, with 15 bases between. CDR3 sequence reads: CASSDSLLGGDTQYF. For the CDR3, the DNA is TGTGCCAGCAGTGATAGTCTGCTAGGCGGAGATACGCAGTATTTT.